This passage covers 12 T cell receptor beta chains from one sample sequenced in a study of blood T cell repertoires in COVID-19. The data were produced by immunoSEQ multiplex PCR, yet TCRdb's version contains in-frame clones alone and is incomplete. The sample has about 220,000 clones, over 80% seen once. Material for sequencing was peripheral blood. These TCRs come from a human donor in a cohort sampled during active COVID-19.

The chain is built from TRBV4-3 and TRBJ2-1; TRBD2 agrees at 8 bases. The CDR3 sequence is 19 residues long. Looked up from germline, CDR1 is LGHNA and CDR2 is YSLEER. Trimming at V came to 2 bases and at J to 5 bases, leaving 17 bases not matched to a gene. The CDR3 sequence: CASSQSGNGRAAFNNEQFF. The CDR3, as DNA: TGCGCCAGCAGCCAAAGCGGGAACGGGAGGGCCGCTTTTAACAATGAGCAGTTCTTC.

There are a few counts of this clone. The CDR3 sequence is CASSFEANYGYTF. The CDR3 DNA is TGTGCCAGCAGTTTTGAGGCTAACTATGGCTACACCTTC. J is TRBJ1-2 and V is TRBV12-3 or TRBV12-4; D ambiguous. V lost 3 bases and J lost 0, with 5 bases in between. This CDR3 comprises 13 residues.

The chain links TRBV10-3 to TRBJ2-1; D is perhaps TRBD2 (6 bases). This CDR3 region has 14 residues. CDR1 and CDR2 from the germline V gene are ENHRY and SYGVKD. The V end was cut by 11 bases, the J end by 1 base, with 15 bases between. CDR3 DNA: TGTGCCGCCAGCGCGGGAACGTCCTACAATGAGCAGTTCTTC. This codes for CAASAGTSYNEQFF.

The rearrangement uses TRBV4-3 and TRBJ2-1; D is uncertain. V lost 0 bases, J lost 8 bases, and 8 bases lay in between. The CDR3 totals 13 residues. Germline V CDR1 and CDR2: LGHNA, YSLEER. The CDR3, as DNA: TGCGCCAGCAGCCAAGAGCTGCGATATGAGCAGTTCTTC. Amino acids: CASSQELRYEQFF.

This clone was recorded only once. This rearrangement joins TRBV5-5 to TRBJ2-1, with TRBD1 identical over 7 bases. Germline V lookup: CDR1 SGHKS, CDR2 YYEKEE (reference sequence). Trimming took 3 bases from V and 12 from J; bases not matched to a gene: 9. This CDR3 comprises 13 residues. CDR3 sequence: CASSSRQGRSQFF. CDR3 coding DNA: TGTGCCAGCAGCTCCCGACAGGGTAGATCGCAGTTCTTC.

This clone appeared a few times. This same CDR3 is encoded by further DNA sequences in the sample. The chain recombines TRBV5-1 with TRBJ1-1; the D gene is possibly TRBD1 (5 bases). CDR1 SGHRS and CDR2 YFSETQ come from the germline V gene. V lost 0 bases to trimming and J lost 4 bases, with 10 bases between them. The CDR3 covers 14 residues. CDR3 amino acids: CASSLEGRGTEAFF. The CDR3 DNA follows: TGCGCCAGCAGCTTGGAGGGAAGGGGCACTGAAGCTTTCTTT.

Turning to this clone: Distinct nucleotide sequences in the sample also encode this CDR3. The rearrangement joins TRBV7-2 to TRBJ1-1; TRBD1 is a possible D gene (5 bases). CDR1 is SGHTA and CDR2 is FQGNSA in the germline V gene. Trimming stripped 1 base from V and 3 bases from J, with 12 bases between. This CDR3 comprises 15 residues. The CDR3 spells CASSLVGGGYTEAFF. The CDR3 DNA sequence: TGTGCCAGCAGCTTAGTCGGGGGGGGATACACTGAAGCTTTCTTT.

The chain carries TRBV5-1 and TRBJ1-2, with a tentative D call TRBD1 (5 bases). Germline CDR1 SGHRS, CDR2 YFSETQ. V was shortened by 4 bases and J by 4 bases, with 17 bases between the two germline ends. The CDR3 runs to 15 residues. DNA of the CDR3: TGCGCCAGCAGCCGAGAAGGTTCAGGGCCCTATGGCTACACCTTC. This gives the protein CASSREGSGPYGYTF. Full variable domain (rest looked up from reference TRBV5-1 and TRBJ1-2): KAGVTQTPRYLIKTRGQQVTLSCSPISGHRSVSWYQQTPGQGLQFLFEYFSETQRNKGNFPGRFSGRQFSNSRSEMNVSTLELGDSALYLCASSREGSGPYGYTFGSGTRLTVV.

The chain links TRBV21-1 to TRBJ2-7; the D call of TRBD2 is as the table states it, not checked on the DNA. TRBV21-1 is reported as a pseudogene. The CDR3 has 16 residues. CDR3 loop: CASSKAVSGSRREQYF. The CDR3, as DNA: TGTGCCAGCAGCAAAGCAGTTAGCGGGAGCCGCCGGGAGCAGTACTTC.

The chain links TRBV28 to TRBJ1-6; 9 bases agree with TRBD1. The length of the CDR3 is 15 residues. The V gene's germline CDR1 is MDHEN and CDR2 SYDVKM. The V and J ends lost 5 bases and 8 bases, in that order; junction bases with no gene match: 7. As DNA, the CDR3 is TGTGCCAGCAGTCCGGGACAGGGATTTCATTCACCCCTCCACTTT. Translated, it gives CASSPGQGFHSPLHF.

As concerns this clone: Other DNA sequences from this sample encode an identical CDR3 as well. J is TRBJ1-5 and V is TRBV29-1; 7 nucleotides align to TRBD1. This CDR3 spans 15 amino acids. In germline, CDR1 is SQVTM, CDR2 ANQGSEA. V was clipped by 2 bases and J by 6 bases; unmatched bases: 10. Written as DNA, the CDR3 is TGCAGCGTTGAAATCGGAGGGGGCGGGCGTCAGCCCCAGCATTTT. Its translation is CSVEIGGGGRQPQHF.

The table lists this clone with a count of one. The V gene is TRBV30, the J gene TRBJ2-1; D perhaps matches TRBD2 (5 bases). The germline gives CDR1 GTSNPN, CDR2 SVGIG (reference sequence). The CDR3 length is 11 residues. V lost 4 bases to trimming and J lost 10 bases, with 11 bases between them. The CDR3 region is CAWNRASEQFF. CDR3 nucleotide sequence: TGTGCCTGGAATAGGGCTAGCGAGCAGTTCTTC.